Reported below is one T cell receptor beta chain. What it binds is not known. The data were obtained in a study of cytomegalovirus exposure and HLA in healthy donors. Study-wide results and caveats: Most observed TCR sequences were rare, whereas some public TCRs were detected in many donors. TCR beta chains numbering 164 were designated cytomegalovirus-associated. First-cohort TCR clusters tended to co-occur in the approximately 130 validation repertoires, a later analysis found.

The donors belonged to the approximately 120-subject validation cohort, separate from the approximately 670-subject first cohort. Produced via immunoSEQ multiplex PCR; TCRdb's table is partial and in-frame only. The sample contains about 120,000 clones, about 85% of which appear only once. This TCR came from a man aged 18 to 35 in good health and CMV-seropositive. The sample taken for sequencing was PBMCs.

The CDR3 bases are TGTGCCAGCAGCTTAGCCGGGACAGGGATTCTCCAAGAGACCCAGTACTTC. Protein: CASSLAGTGILQETQYF. The gene calls are TRBV7-9 and TRBJ2-5, with 9 bases that match TRBD1. The germline CDR1 and CDR2 sequences are SEHNR and FQNEAQ (reference sequence). The CDR3 has 17 residues. Trimming removed 0 bases from V and 1 base from J; junction bases left unmatched: 6.